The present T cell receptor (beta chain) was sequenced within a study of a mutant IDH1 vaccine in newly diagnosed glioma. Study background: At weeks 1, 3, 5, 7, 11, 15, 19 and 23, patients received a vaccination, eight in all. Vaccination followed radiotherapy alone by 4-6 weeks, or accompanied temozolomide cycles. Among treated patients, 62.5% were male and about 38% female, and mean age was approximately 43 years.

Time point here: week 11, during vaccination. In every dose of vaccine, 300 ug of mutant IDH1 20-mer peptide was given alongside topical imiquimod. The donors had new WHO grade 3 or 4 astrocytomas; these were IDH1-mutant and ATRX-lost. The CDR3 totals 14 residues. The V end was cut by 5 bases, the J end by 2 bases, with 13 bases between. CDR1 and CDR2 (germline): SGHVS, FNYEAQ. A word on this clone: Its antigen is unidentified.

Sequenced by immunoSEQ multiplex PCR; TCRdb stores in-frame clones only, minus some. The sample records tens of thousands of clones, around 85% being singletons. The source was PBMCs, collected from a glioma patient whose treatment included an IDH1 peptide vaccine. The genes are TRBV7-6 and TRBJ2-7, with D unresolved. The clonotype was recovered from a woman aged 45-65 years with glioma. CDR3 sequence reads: CASSRYGGAYEQYF. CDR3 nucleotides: TGTGCCAGCAGCCGGTATGGCGGAGCCTACGAGCAGTACTTC.